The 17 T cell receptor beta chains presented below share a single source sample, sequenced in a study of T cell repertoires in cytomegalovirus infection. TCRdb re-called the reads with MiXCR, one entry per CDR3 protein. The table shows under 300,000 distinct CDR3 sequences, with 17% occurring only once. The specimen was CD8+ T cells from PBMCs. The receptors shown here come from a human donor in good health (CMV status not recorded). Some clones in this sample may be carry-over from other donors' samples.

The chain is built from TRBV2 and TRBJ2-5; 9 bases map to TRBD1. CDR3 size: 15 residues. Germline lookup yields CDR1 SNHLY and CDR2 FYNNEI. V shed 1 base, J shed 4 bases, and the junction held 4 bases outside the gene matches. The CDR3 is CASSEGQGGRETQYF. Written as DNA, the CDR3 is TGTGCCAGCAGTGAAGGACAGGGGGGAAGAGAGACCCAGTACTTC.

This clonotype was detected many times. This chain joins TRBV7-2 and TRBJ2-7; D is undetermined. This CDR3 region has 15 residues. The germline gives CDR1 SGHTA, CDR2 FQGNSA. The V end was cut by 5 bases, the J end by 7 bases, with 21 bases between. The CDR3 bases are TGTGCCAGCAGCACAAACGTAGGTGTAGGGTTGGAGCAGTACTTC. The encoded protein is CASSTNVGVGLEQYF.

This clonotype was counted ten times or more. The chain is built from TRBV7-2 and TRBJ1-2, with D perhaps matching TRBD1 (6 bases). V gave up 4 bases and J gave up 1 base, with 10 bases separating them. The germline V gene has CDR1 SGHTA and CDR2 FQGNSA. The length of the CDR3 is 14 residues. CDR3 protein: CASSYGQRNYGYTF. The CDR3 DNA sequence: TGTGCCAGCAGCTACGGACAGCGTAACTATGGCTACACCTTC.

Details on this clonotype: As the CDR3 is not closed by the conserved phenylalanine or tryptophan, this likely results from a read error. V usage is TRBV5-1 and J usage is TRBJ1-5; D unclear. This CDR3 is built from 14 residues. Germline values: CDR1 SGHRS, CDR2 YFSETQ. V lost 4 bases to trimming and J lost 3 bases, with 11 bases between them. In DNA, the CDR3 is TGCGCCAGCAGCCGGACCGGCCCCAATCAGCCCCAGCATTCT. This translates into CASSRTGPNQPQHS.

Written as DNA, the CDR3 is TGTGCCAGCAGCCCCAGGACAGCTACGAACACTGAAGCTTTCTTT. Protein product: CASSPRTATNTEAFF. The genes are TRBV11-2 and TRBJ1-1, with D possibly TRBD1 on 6 matching bases. Germline CDR1 and CDR2: SGHAT and FQNNGV. The CDR3 spans 15 residues. Between the trimmed V and J ends, which lost 5 bases and 1 base, there was a span of 14 bases.

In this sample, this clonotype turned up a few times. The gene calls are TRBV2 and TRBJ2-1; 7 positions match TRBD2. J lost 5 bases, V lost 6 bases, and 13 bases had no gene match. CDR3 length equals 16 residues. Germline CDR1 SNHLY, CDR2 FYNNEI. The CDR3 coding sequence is TGTGCCAGCAGCCGAATAAAGGGGACTAACCACAATGAGCAGTTCTTC. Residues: CASSRIKGTNHNEQFF.

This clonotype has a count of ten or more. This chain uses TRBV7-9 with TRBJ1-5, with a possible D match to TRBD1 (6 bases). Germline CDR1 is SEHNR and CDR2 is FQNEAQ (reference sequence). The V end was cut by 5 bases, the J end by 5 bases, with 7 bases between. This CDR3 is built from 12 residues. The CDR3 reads CASSDRYQPQHF. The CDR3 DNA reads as TGTGCCAGCAGCGACAGGTATCAGCCCCAGCATTTT. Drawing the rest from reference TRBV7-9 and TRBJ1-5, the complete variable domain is DTGVSQNPRHKITKRGQNVTFRCDPISEHNRLYWYRQTLGQGPEFLTYFQNEAQLEKSRLLSDRFSAERPKGSFSTLEIQRTEQGDSAMYLCASSDRYQPQHFGDGTRLSIL.

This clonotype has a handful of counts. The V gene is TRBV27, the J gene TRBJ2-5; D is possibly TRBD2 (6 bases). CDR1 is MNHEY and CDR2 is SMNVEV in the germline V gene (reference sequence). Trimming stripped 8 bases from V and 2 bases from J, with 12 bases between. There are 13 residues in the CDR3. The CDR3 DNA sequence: TGTGCCAGCGCTTGGGACTCTCAAGAGACCCAGTACTTC. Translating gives CASAWDSQETQYF.

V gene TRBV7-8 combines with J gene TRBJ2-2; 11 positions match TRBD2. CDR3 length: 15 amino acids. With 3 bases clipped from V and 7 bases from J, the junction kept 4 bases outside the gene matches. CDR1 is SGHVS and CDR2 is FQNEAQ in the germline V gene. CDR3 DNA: TGTGCCAGCAGCTTTAGCGGGGGGGCCCTCGGGGAGCTGTTTTTT. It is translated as CASSFSGGALGELFF.

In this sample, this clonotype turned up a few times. The CDR3 DNA reads TGTGCCAGCAGCCACGGACAGGGTACCGACGAGCAGTACTTC. Translation: CASSHGQGTDEQYF. The chain couples TRBV5-8 to TRBJ2-7, with TRBD1 matching 8 bases. J gave up 5 bases and V 4 bases, and 8 bases lay outside the gene matches. There are 14 residues in the CDR3. Germline CDR1 SGHTS, CDR2 YDEGEE.

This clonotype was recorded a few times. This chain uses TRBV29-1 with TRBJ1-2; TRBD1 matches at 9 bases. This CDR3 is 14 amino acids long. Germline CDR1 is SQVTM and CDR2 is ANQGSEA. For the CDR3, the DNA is TGCAGTGTCCCCGGGGACAGGGCCTACTATGGCTACACCTTC. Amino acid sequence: CSVPGDRAYYGYTF.

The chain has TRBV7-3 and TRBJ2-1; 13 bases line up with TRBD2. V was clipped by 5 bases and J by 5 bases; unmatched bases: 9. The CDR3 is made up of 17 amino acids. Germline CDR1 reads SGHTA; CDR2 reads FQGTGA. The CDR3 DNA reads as TGTGCCAGCAGCCTCCCGACTAGCGGGGGGCCGAACAATGAGCAGTTCTTC. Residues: CASSLPTSGGPNNEQFF.

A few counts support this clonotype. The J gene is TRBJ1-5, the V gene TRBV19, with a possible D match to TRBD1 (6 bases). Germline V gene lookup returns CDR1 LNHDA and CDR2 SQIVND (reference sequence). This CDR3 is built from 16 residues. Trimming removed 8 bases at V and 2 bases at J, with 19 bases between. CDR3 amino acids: CASAPRGLGGNQPQHF. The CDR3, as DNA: TGTGCCAGTGCCCCCAGGGGCCTTGGGGGCAATCAGCCCCAGCATTTT.

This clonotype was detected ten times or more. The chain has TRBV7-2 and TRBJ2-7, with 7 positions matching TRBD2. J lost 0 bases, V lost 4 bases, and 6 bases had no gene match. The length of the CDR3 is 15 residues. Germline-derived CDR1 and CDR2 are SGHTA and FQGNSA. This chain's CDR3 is CASSSFRGVSYEQYF. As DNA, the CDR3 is TGTGCCAGCAGCTCCTTTCGGGGGGTCTCCTACGAGCAGTACTTC.

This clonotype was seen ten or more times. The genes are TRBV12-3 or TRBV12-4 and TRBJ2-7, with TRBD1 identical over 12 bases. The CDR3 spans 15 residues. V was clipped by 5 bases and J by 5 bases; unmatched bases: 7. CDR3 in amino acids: CASSLSGTGGDEQYF. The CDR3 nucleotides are TGTGCCAGCAGTCTCAGCGGGACAGGGGGCGACGAGCAGTACTTC.

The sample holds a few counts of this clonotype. The CDR3 is CASSYLLAGGRTDTQYF. The CDR3 nucleotides read TGTGCCAGCAGTTACCTACTAGCGGGGGGACGCACAGATACGCAGTATTTT. The chain is built from TRBV6-5 and TRBJ2-3, with 12 positions matching TRBD2. Germline assignment: CDR1 MNHEY and CDR2 SVGAGI. With V trimmed by 2 bases and J by 1 base, 4 bases remained unmatched. This CDR3 has 17 residues.

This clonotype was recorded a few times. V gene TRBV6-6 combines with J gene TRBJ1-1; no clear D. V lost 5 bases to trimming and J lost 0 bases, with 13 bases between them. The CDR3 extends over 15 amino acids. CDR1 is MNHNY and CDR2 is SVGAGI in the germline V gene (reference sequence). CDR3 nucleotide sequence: TGTGCCAGCAGTAAGTCCCGGGAACTGAACACTGAAGCTTTCTTT. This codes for CASSKSRELNTEAFF.